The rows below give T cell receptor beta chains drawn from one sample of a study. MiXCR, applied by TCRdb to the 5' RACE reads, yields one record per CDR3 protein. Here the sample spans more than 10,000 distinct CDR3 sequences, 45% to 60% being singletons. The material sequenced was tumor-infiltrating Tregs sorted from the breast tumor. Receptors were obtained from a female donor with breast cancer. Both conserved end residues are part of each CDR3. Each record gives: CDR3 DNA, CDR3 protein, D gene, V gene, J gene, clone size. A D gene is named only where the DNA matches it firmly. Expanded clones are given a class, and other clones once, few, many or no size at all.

TGCGCCAGCAGCCAAGAACTAGCGGGAGTCGTTGGTTCCAAAAACATTCAGTACTTC,CASSQELAGVVGSKNIQYF,TRBD2,TRBV4-3,TRBJ2-4,NA
TGTGCCAGCGGTTTGACACTCAATCAGCCCCAGCATTTT,CASGLTLNQPQHF,NA,TRBV6-5,TRBJ1-5,NA
TGCAGTGCTAGGAAAGGGTTGGACACTGAAGCTTTCTTT,CSARKGLDTEAFF,NA,TRBV20-1,TRBJ1-1,few
TGCAGTGCGCCGAAATTACCTCGTGAGACCCAGTACTTC,CSAPKLPRETQYF,NA,TRBV20-1,TRBJ2-5,NA
TGCAGTGCGATAGACGGAGCGGCCAGGAATGAGCAGTTCTTC,CSAIDGAARNEQFF,NA,TRBV20-1,TRBJ2-1,few
TGCAGTGCCACTTACTTGGGGGGCTACAATGAGCAGTTCTTC,CSATYLGGYNEQFF,NA,TRBV20-1,TRBJ2-1,NA
TGTGCCAGCAGTTACATCGACAGGCATGGCTACACCTTC,CASSYIDRHGYTF,NA,TRBV6-2/TRBV6-3,TRBJ1-2,NA
TGCAGTGCTAGTTGGCAAAACACCGGGGAGCTGTTTTTT,CSASWQNTGELFF,NA,TRBV20-1,TRBJ2-2,NA
TGTGCCAGCAGCCACCTTCTTCGGGAAAACATTCAGTACTTC,CASSHLLRENIQYF,NA,TRBV4-2,TRBJ2-4,few
TGTGCCTGGAGTCCCCTATCTGGAGATACGCAGTATTTT,CAWSPLSGDTQYF,NA,TRBV30,TRBJ2-3,few
TGTGCCAGCAGTTTCGCCACCTACGAGCAGTACTTC,CASSFATYEQYF,NA,TRBV12-3/TRBV12-4,TRBJ2-7,NA
TGTGCCAGCAGGCCCCCTAGCGGGCTATCCGATACGCAGTATTTT,CASRPPSGLSDTQYF,TRBD2,TRBV6-5,TRBJ2-3,few
TGTGCCAGCAGCTCGCCTATACGCAGGGGATATGGCTACACCTTC,CASSSPIRRGYGYTF,NA,TRBV11-2,TRBJ1-2,NA
TGTGCCTGGATGGTACAGGGCTCCTACGAGCAGTACTTC,CAWMVQGSYEQYF,NA,TRBV30,TRBJ2-7,once
TGTGCCAGCACCGGGGCCGCGTACAATGAGCAGTTCTTC,CASTGAAYNEQFF,NA,TRBV25-1,TRBJ2-1,NA
TGTGCCAGCAGCACCTGGACAGGCCAAGAGACCCAGTACTTC,CASSTWTGQETQYF,TRBD1,TRBV5-6,TRBJ2-5,NA
TGTGCCAGCAGTCCGGGACACACAGGCTGTTACGAGCAGTACTTC,CASSPGHTGCYEQYF,NA,TRBV12-3/TRBV12-4,TRBJ2-7,NA
TGTGCCAGCAGTTTTAAGAGGGGCGGATTCGGTACTACAGATACGCAGTATTTT,CASSFKRGGFGTTDTQYF,NA,TRBV12-3/TRBV12-4,TRBJ2-3,few
TGTGCCAGCAGTTTATGGCGGCGGACTCCCTACAATGAGCAGTTCTTC,CASSLWRRTPYNEQFF,NA,TRBV12-3/TRBV12-4,TRBJ2-1,few
TGTGCCATACGCGGAAACCCTCCTAGCACAGATACGCAGTATTTT,CAIRGNPPSTDTQYF,NA,TRBV10-3,TRBJ2-3,NA
TGCAGCCCGGCTAGCGGGAGGGGATCCTACAATGAGCAGTTCTTC,CSPASGRGSYNEQFF,TRBD2,TRBV20-1,TRBJ2-1,few
TGTGCCAGTCGGTCGTTGTACGAGCAGTACTTC,CASRSLYEQYF,NA,TRBV6-5,TRBJ2-7,NA
TGCAGCGTCCATCTGGAAGTTAATAGCAATCAGCCCCAGCATTTT,CSVHLEVNSNQPQHF,NA,TRBV29-1,TRBJ1-5,few
TGCGCCAGCAGGCGAGGCGGGAGCTCCTACAATGAGCAGTTCTTC,CASRRGGSSYNEQFF,TRBD2,TRBV5-1,TRBJ2-1,few
TGCAGTGCTGGACTAGCGGGAGTCAATGAGCAGTTCTTC,CSAGLAGVNEQFF,TRBD2,TRBV20-1,TRBJ2-1,NA
TGTGCCAGCAGTTTACGGGACCGATATAATCAGCCCCAGCATTTT,CASSLRDRYNQPQHF,NA,TRBV28,TRBJ1-5,NA
TGCGCCAGCAGCCAAGATCAGAGGGGACTGGGAAACACCATATATTTT,CASSQDQRGLGNTIYF,NA,TRBV4-3,TRBJ1-3,NA
TGCAGTGCTAGAGAATCGGAGACCCTAGCCGAGCAGTTCTTC,CSARESETLAEQFF,NA,TRBV20-1,TRBJ2-1,NA
TGTGCCAGCAGCCCCGACAGGGGGTTTGGTTTATCGGGGGCCAACGTCCTGACTTTC,CASSPDRGFGLSGANVLTF,TRBD1,TRBV7-6,TRBJ2-6,NA
TGCAGTGCAAGAGATCTCAACGGACGGAGACTAGCGGATCAAGAGACCCAGTACTTC,CSARDLNGRRLADQETQYF,TRBD2,TRBV20-1,TRBJ2-5,medium-sized
TGTGCCAGCACCCCGGTGCGATGGCGGGAACCGGGCCTTACCACCGGGGAGCTGTTTTTT,CASTPVRWREPGLTTGELFF,NA,TRBV27,TRBJ2-2,once
TGTGCCAGCAGCTTCGGGGGATCGGACACTGAAGCTTTCTTT,CASSFGGSDTEAFF,NA,TRBV7-9,TRBJ1-1,NA
TGTGCCAGCAGTTTTGAAGCGGGAGTTGGGCTTGAGACCCAGTACTTC,CASSFEAGVGLETQYF,TRBD2,TRBV12-3/TRBV12-4,TRBJ2-5,few
TGTGCCAGCAGCTTAGATACAGGGAGGAATGAGCAGTTCTTC,CASSLDTGRNEQFF,NA,TRBV7-3,TRBJ2-1,NA
TGCGCCAGCAGAGGGGGTGAGGGGTCGTGGTCTGGTGAGCAGTTCTTC,CASRGGEGSWSGEQFF,NA,TRBV5-1,TRBJ2-1,NA
TGTGCCAGCAGCTTAGGACTAGCGGGAGGGGTCGAGCAGTACTTC,CASSLGLAGGVEQYF,TRBD2,TRBV7-2,TRBJ2-7,NA
TGCGCCAGCAGCCCGTTAGCGGGAGCGGAGGCCCAGTACTTC,CASSPLAGAEAQYF,TRBD2,TRBV5-1,TRBJ2-5,NA
TGTGCCAGCAGTGGACAGCCGATGGGAAACACCATATATTTT,CASSGQPMGNTIYF,NA,TRBV12-3/TRBV12-4,TRBJ1-3,NA
TGTGCCAGCAGCCAAGAGGTCGGGGTGAACACTGAAGCTTTCTTT,CASSQEVGVNTEAFF,NA,TRBV4-2,TRBJ1-1,few
TGTGCCAGCAGCCATAGCGGGGATAGCACAGATACGCAGTATTTT,CASSHSGDSTDTQYF,TRBD2,TRBV9,TRBJ2-3,few
TGTGCCAGCAGCCAGGACAGGGTTTTCGACGAGCAGTACTTC,CASSQDRVFDEQYF,TRBD1,TRBV7-2,TRBJ2-7,few
TGTGCCAGCAGTAAGGACGGAACAGATACGCAGTATTTT,CASSKDGTDTQYF,NA,TRBV12-3/TRBV12-4,TRBJ2-3,NA
TGTGCCACCAGCAGAGTAGCGGGTGGCACTGAAGCTTTCTTT,CATSRVAGGTEAFF,NA,TRBV15,TRBJ1-1,NA
TGCGCCAGCAGCCAAGATTTTGAGGCATTGACCCTCCACTTT,CASSQDFEALTLHF,NA,TRBV4-1,TRBJ1-6,few
TGTGCCAGCAGCCCCGGTCTTGAAGCTTTCTTT,CASSPGLEAFF,NA,TRBV6-2/TRBV6-3,TRBJ1-1,NA
TGTGCCAGCAGGGGTAGCTATGGCTACACCTTC,CASRGSYGYTF,NA,TRBV6-5,TRBJ1-2,NA
TGCAGTGCTAGCGCTCTTACCCGGTTCACTGAAGCTTTCTTT,CSASALTRFTEAFF,NA,TRBV20-1,TRBJ1-1,once
TGCAGTGCTAGAGACTTAGCGAGGAGCTCCTACGAGCAGTACTTC,CSARDLARSSYEQYF,NA,TRBV20-1,TRBJ2-7,NA
TGTGCCAGCAGCTTACGGCCGGGAAGCACAGATACGCAGTATTTT,CASSLRPGSTDTQYF,NA,TRBV7-3,TRBJ2-3,NA